This TCR beta chain derives from a study of cytomegalovirus exposure and HLA in healthy donors. As for the study in general: One earlier analysis, a look at about 179 million T cells, found 100 million to 130 million unique TCR beta sequences. Study-wide points: Links to common viral pathogens appeared, in a later analysis, for several of the most significant clusters. In all likelihood, a cluster of highly shared sequence variants was a sequencing artifact. Most subjects had HLA-A and HLA-B alleles reportedly predicted accurately by TCR beta sequences.

The junction had 21 bases not matched to a gene; V was cut back by 0 bases and J by 2 bases. This CDR3 has 22 residues. Per germline, CDR1 SGHDN and CDR2 FVKESK. PCR used 60 Vbeta primers and 13 Jbeta primers. Sequenced by immunoSEQ multiplex PCR; TCRdb stores in-frame clones only, minus some. Of about 120,000 clones in the sample, about 75% were seen once. As to this clone: The antigen remains undetermined.

V is TRBV14 and J is TRBJ2-1, with 8 bases identical to TRBD2. Sequenced material: PBMCs. The clonotype comes from a man between 60 and 75 years old in good health and CMV-seropositive. This CDR3 is CASSQETSHFIIREGPYNEQFF. For the CDR3, the DNA is TGTGCCAGCAGCCAAGAAACTTCCCATTTTATCATACGGGAGGGCCCCTACAATGAGCAGTTCTTC. Using reference TRBV14 and TRBJ2-1 for the parts outside the CDR3, the full variable domain is EAGVTQFPSHSVIEKGQTVTLRCDPISGHDNLYWYRRVMGKEIKFLLHFVKESKQDESGMPNNRFLAERTGGTYSTLKVQPAELEDSGVYFCASSQETSHFIIREGPYNEQFFGPGTRLTVL.